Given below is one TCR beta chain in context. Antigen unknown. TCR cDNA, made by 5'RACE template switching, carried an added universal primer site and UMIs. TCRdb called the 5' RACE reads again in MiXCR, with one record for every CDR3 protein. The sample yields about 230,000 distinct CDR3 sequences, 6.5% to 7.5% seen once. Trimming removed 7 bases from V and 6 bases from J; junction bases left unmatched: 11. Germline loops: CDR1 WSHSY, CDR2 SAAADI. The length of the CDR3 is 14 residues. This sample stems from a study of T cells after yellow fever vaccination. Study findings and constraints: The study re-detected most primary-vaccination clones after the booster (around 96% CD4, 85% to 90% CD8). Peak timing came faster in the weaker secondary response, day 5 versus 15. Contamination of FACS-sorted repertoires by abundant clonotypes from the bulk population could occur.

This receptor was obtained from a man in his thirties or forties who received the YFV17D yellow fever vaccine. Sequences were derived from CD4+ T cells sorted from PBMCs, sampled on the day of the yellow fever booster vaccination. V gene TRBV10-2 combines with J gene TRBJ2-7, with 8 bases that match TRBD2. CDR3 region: CASKIGLAWIEQYF. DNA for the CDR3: TGCGCCAGCAAGATCGGACTAGCTTGGATCGAGCAGTACTTC.